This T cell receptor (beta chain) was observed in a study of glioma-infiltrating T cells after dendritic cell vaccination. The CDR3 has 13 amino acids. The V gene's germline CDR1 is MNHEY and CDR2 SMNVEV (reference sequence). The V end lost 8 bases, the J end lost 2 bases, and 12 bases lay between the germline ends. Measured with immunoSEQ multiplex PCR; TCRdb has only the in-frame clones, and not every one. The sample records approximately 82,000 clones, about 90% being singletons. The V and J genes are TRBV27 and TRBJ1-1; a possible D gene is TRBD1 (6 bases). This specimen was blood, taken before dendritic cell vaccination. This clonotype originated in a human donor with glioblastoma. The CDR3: CASARGTNTEAFF. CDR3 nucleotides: TGTGCCAGCGCTAGGGGGACAAACACTGAAGCTTTCTTT.